The clone carrying this T cell receptor (beta chain) was counted a few times. The ends were cut back, 2 bases at V and 8 bases at J, with 13 bases in the middle. This CDR3 is 14 amino acids long. CDR1 and CDR2 (germline): SGHRS, YFSETQ. Via MiXCR, TCRdb re-called the RACE reads, giving one row per CDR3 protein. The data contain over 300,000 distinct CDR3 sequences, roughly 5% of them seen just once; the ten biggest clones take up 2.6%. Time point in this sample: pre-sensitization, week 0. Treatment denoted: therapeutic diphenylcyclopropenone sensitization with weekly scalp DPC. This entry belongs to a study of human T cells and chemical hapten exposure.

The chain joins TRBV5-1 to TRBJ1-4; perhaps TRBD1 as D (6 bases). The sequence derives from a woman aged 50 to 65 with alopecia areata. Some clones in this sample may be carry-over from other donors' samples. The sample here was whole blood, taken in connection with sensitization to the hapten diphenylcyclopropenone (DPC). In DNA, the CDR3 is TGCGCCAGCAGCTTTAACAGGGCGGACGAAAAACTGTTTTTT. Translation: CASSFNRADEKLFF.